The clone carrying this T cell receptor beta chain occurred a few times. Its antigen is currently unknown. The data originate from a study of identical twins. CDR3 length: 15 amino acids. The V end lost 8 bases, the J end lost 0 bases, and 14 bases lay between the germline ends. CDR1 and CDR2 (germline): WNHNN, SYGVQD (reference sequence). TCRdb reprocessed the 5' RACE reads with MiXCR, giving one entry per CDR3 protein. The table lists around 1.7 million distinct CDR3 sequences, about 31% of them singletons, with roughly 0.3% in the top ten. Study outcomes and limitations: Insertion counts were lower in abundant cord blood beta clonotypes, a trend that memory repertoires did not show. Twin-shared out-of-frame alpha sequences were enriched for low generation probability.

Sequences were obtained from cord blood. The source is a newborn girl in good health. The rearrangement links TRBV10-1 to TRBJ2-4; D possibly corresponds to TRBD2 (7 bases). CDR3 protein: CASLGGGAAKNIQYF. The DNA for the CDR3 is TGCGCCAGCCTGGGGGGGGGCGCAGCCAAAAACATTCAGTACTTC.